This T cell receptor beta chain was sequenced for a study of T cell clones after liver transplantation. Study overall: Subjects received no induction therapy and standard immunosuppression until randomization at 12-24 months post-transplant. At least one year of complete immunosuppression withdrawal without enzymes over twice normal defined tolerance. Study results and caveats: Post-transplant time points were not standardized, so conclusions are preliminary.

Sequencing used immunoSEQ multiplex PCR; TCRdb keeps in-frame clones, though not all of them. The sample consists of under 55,000 clones, 85% to 90% of them appearing once. A word on this clone: The antigen remains unidentified.

Trimming pared 2 bases from V and 4 bases from J, leaving 11 bases between. The CDR3 runs to 14 residues. Germline assignment: CDR1 MGHDK and CDR2 SYGVNS. The receptor was derived from a human patient who received a liver transplant. Part of the T cells may come from the graft donor. The chain has TRBV25-1 and TRBJ1-1; D gene unclear. The starting material was CD8+ T cells from blood, obtained 12 months after liver transplant. CDR3 region: CASSEGWGITEAFF. The DNA for the CDR3 is TGTGCCAGCAGTGAAGGATGGGGTATCACTGAAGCTTTCTTT.